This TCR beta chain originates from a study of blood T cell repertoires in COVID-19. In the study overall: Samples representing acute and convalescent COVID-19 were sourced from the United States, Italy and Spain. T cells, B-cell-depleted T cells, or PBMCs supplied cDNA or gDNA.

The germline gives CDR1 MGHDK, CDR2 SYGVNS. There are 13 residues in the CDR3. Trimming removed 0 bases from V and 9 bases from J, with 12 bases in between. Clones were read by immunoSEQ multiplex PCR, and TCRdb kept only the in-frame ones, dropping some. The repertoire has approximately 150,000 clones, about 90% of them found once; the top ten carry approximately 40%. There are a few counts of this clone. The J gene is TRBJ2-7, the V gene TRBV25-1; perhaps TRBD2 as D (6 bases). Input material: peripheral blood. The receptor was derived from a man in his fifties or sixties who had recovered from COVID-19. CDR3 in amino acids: CASSEYTGEVQYF. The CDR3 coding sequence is TGTGCCAGCAGTGAATATACCGGGGAGGTGCAGTACTTC.